A single sample gave rise to the 31 T cell receptor beta chains below, sequenced in a study of blood T cell repertoires in COVID-19. The protocol was immunoSEQ multiplex PCR, while the TCRdb copy is restricted to in-frame clones and leaves out a portion. The sample consists of approximately 180,000 clones, 80% to 90% of them appearing once. The specimen sequenced was PBMCs or T cells enriched from blood (not recorded which). The receptor set was obtained from a woman aged 40 to 49 with acute COVID-19.

The rearrangement joins TRBV30 to TRBJ2-7, with 10 bases lining up with TRBD2. This CDR3 is built from 14 residues. Germline assignment: CDR1 GTSNPN and CDR2 SVGIG (reference sequence). The ends lost 2 bases at V and 3 bases at J; junction bases unmatched: 4. CDR3 residues: CAWSPGLAIYEQYF. CDR3 nucleotides: TGTGCCTGGAGTCCGGGACTAGCGATCTACGAGCAGTACTTC.

The chain employs TRBV7-9 and TRBJ2-2; 10 bases match TRBD2. Germline CDR1 is SEHNR and CDR2 is FQNEAQ (reference sequence). The CDR3 extends over 17 amino acids. With V trimmed by 3 bases and J by 3 bases, 7 bases remained unmatched. Written as DNA, the CDR3 is TGTGCCAGCAGCTTCTTAGCGGGGGGCCCGGACACCGGGGAGCTGTTTTTT. Protein sequence: CASSFLAGGPDTGELFF.

The rearrangement joins TRBV6-6 to TRBJ2-3; D possibly corresponds to TRBD2 (7 bases). The CDR3 is made up of 19 amino acids. Germline V lookup: CDR1 MNHNY, CDR2 SVGAGI (reference sequence). With 5 bases removed from V and 2 bases from J, the gap between germline ends came to 26 bases. In nucleotides, the CDR3 is TGTGCCAGCAGTCTCACCATCCCCGGCCGGGGGGCCTCCACAGATACGCAGTATTTT. Protein: CASSLTIPGRGASTDTQYF.

V usage is TRBV7-2 and J usage is TRBJ2-1; 7 positions match TRBD1. Germline lookup yields CDR1 SGHTA and CDR2 FQGNSA. The CDR3 runs 17 residues. V lost 1 base, J lost 9 bases, and 15 bases stayed unmatched. The CDR3 nucleotides read TGTGCCAGCAGCTTAGGAAGACAGGGAATGCTGGTCAGTGAGCAGTTCTTC. Its protein product is CASSLGRQGMLVSEQFF.

The J gene is TRBJ1-5, the V gene TRBV4-3; no reliable D call. CDR1 is LGHNA, CDR2 YSLEER, per germline. The CDR3 sequence is 17 residues long. V was pared by 0 bases and J by 4 bases, with 16 bases between. Here the CDR3 reads CASSQEPSNHPNQPQHF. CDR3 bases: TGCGCCAGCAGCCAAGAGCCCAGTAATCACCCGAATCAGCCCCAGCATTTT.

J is TRBJ1-5 and V is TRBV27; D is undetermined. From germline, CDR1 is MNHEY and CDR2 SMNVEV (reference sequence). With 3 bases removed from V and 8 bases from J, the gap between germline ends came to 8 bases. The length of the CDR3 is 12 residues. DNA for the CDR3: TGTGCCAGCAGTTTTCCAGGTGAGCCCCAGCATTTT. Translated, it gives CASSFPGEPQHF.

This clone was recorded only once. This chain connects TRBV20-1 to TRBJ2-1; 7 bases are shared with TRBD2. Germline-derived CDR1 and CDR2 are DFQATT and SNEGSKA (reference sequence). Trimming at V came to 3 bases and at J to 3 bases, leaving 8 bases not matched to a gene. This CDR3 is 15 amino acids long. This chain's CDR3 is CSASNQQRGYNEQFF. The CDR3 coding sequence is TGCAGTGCTAGTAACCAACAGCGGGGCTACAATGAGCAGTTCTTC.

This chain links TRBV6-2 or TRBV6-3 with TRBJ2-3, with a tentative D call TRBD1 (5 bases). The CDR3 contains 18 residues. Per the germline V gene, CDR1 is MNHEY and CDR2 is SVGEGT. V was clipped by 2 bases and J by 2 bases, with 20 bases between them. This CDR3 reads CASSYGPQGPKNTDTQYF. For the CDR3, the DNA is TGTGCCAGCAGTTACGGGCCCCAGGGTCCGAAGAACACAGATACGCAGTATTTT.

The chain recombines TRBV5-4 with TRBJ2-3; D not certain. V was clipped by 0 bases and J by 6 bases, with 11 bases between them. The length of the CDR3 is 14 residues. The V gene's germline CDR1 is SGHNT and CDR2 YYREEE (reference sequence). In nucleotides, the CDR3 is TGTGCCAGCAGCTTGGAGGCTAGGTCCGATACGCAGTATTTT. Translating gives CASSLEARSDTQYF.

This clone was seen a few times. The V and J genes are TRBV6-5 and TRBJ2-7, with D perhaps TRBD1 (5 bases). CDR1 is MNHEY, CDR2 SVGAGI, per germline. V lost 5 bases, J lost 3 bases, and 14 bases lay in between. The CDR3 extends over 14 amino acids. The CDR3 loop is CASSPQGQGYEQYF. CDR3 nucleotide sequence: TGTGCCAGCAGTCCCCAAGGGCAGGGCTACGAGCAGTACTTC.

The chain combines TRBV9 with TRBJ2-5; D is possibly TRBD2 (5 bases). V was pared by 0 bases and J by 4 bases, with 7 bases between. Germline V gives CDR1 SGDLS, CDR2 YYNGEE. The CDR3 extends over 13 amino acids. This CDR3 reads CASSVEAGETQYF. The DNA of the CDR3 is TGTGCCAGCAGCGTAGAGGCGGGAGAGACCCAGTACTTC. Full variable domain (missing parts from reference TRBV9 and TRBJ2-5): DSGVTQTPKHLITATGQRVTLRCSPRSGDLSVYWYQQSLDQGLQFLIQYYNGEERAKGNILERFSAQQFPDLHSELNLSSLELGDSALYFCASSVEAGETQYFGPGTRLLVL.

J is TRBJ1-5 and V is TRBV6-1; TRBD1 aligns across 8 bases. The CDR3 length is 15 residues. Per germline, CDR1 MNHNS and CDR2 SASEGT. V lost 2 bases to trimming and J lost 4 bases; unmatched junction nucleotides: 4. The CDR3 bases are TGTGCCAGCAGTGAACAGGGGGCCTTGAATCAGCCCCAGCATTTT. Protein: CASSEQGALNQPQHF.

In its sample, this clone was seen once. This chain uses TRBV19 with TRBJ1-4; 9 bases align to TRBD1. V was pared by 5 bases and J by 7 bases, with 8 bases of the junction left unmatched. The CDR3 runs 15 residues. In germline, CDR1 is LNHDA, CDR2 SQIVND (reference sequence). CDR3 bases: TGTGCCAGTAGTGTTCCGGGACAGGGAAGTGAAAAACTGTTTTTT. Translated, it gives CASSVPGQGSEKLFF.

The chain joins TRBV24-1 to TRBJ1-5, with D hard to call. The ends were cut back, 3 bases at V and 2 bases at J, with 7 bases in the middle. CDR1 and CDR2 (germline): KGHDR, SFDVKD. The CDR3 length is 14 residues. For the CDR3, the DNA is TGTGCCACCAGTGATCGGCAGGGCAATCAGCCCCAGCATTTT. It codes for CATSDRQGNQPQHF.

This chain joins TRBV6-5 and TRBJ1-6; TRBD1 agrees at 11 bases. The CDR3 is made up of 15 amino acids. Trimming removed 7 bases from V and 5 bases from J; junction bases left unmatched: 4. Germline V lookup: CDR1 MNHEY, CDR2 SVGAGI. The CDR3 coding sequence is TGTGCCAGCACCTGGGACAGGGGGAATAATTCACCCCTCCACTTT. The encoded protein is CASTWDRGNNSPLHF.

The chain carries TRBV2 and TRBJ2-3; D might be TRBD2 (5 bases). CDR3 size: 14 residues. Trimming left V 3 bases short and J 6 bases short, with 13 bases between. The germline V gene encodes CDR1 SNHLY and CDR2 FYNNEI. DNA of the CDR3: TGTGCCAGCAGTGAGCGTCAGGACTGGGATACGCAGTATTTT. Translating it yields CASSERQDWDTQYF. Full variable domain (rest looked up from reference TRBV2 and TRBJ2-3): EPEVTQTPSHQVTQMGQEVILRCVPISNHLYFYWYRQILGQKVEFLVSFYNNEISEKSEIFDDQFSVERPDGSNFTLKIRSTKLEDSAMYFCASSERQDWDTQYFGPGTRLTVL.

This chain uses TRBV7-9 with TRBJ1-6; 7 nucleotides line up with TRBD1. This CDR3 has 14 residues. Germline trimming cut 5 bases from V and 12 bases from J; bases unmatched to any gene: 10. From germline, CDR1 is SEHNR and CDR2 FQNEAQ (reference sequence). CDR3 in amino acids: CASSLDRDGVPLHF. As DNA, the CDR3 is TGTGCCAGCAGCCTTGACAGGGACGGGGTACCCCTCCACTTT.

This clone has only a few counts. The rearrangement links TRBV5-1 to TRBJ1-2; 7 bases match TRBD1. Trimming at V came to 1 base and at J to 3 bases, leaving 6 bases not matched to a gene. Germline CDR1 and CDR2: SGHRS and YFSETQ. This CDR3 spans 15 amino acids. The CDR3 loop is CASSLLRQGDYGYTF. The CDR3 DNA follows: TGCGCCAGCAGCTTGCTCAGACAGGGCGACTATGGCTACACCTTC.

A single count supports this clone. The rearrangement joins TRBV28 to TRBJ2-6; possible D gene TRBD1, 5 bases. This CDR3 is built from 15 residues. Per germline, CDR1 MDHEN and CDR2 SYDVKM. V lost 5 bases, J lost 0 bases, and 8 bases lay in between. The CDR3, as DNA: TGTGCCAGCAGTATCGACAGCTCTGGGGCCAACGTCCTGACTTTC. As protein: CASSIDSSGANVLTF.

The V gene is TRBV14, the J gene TRBJ2-3, with D hard to call. This CDR3 region has 14 residues. Germline CDR1 SGHDN, CDR2 FVKESK. Deletions cut 4 bases from V and 1 base from J, with 9 bases between. In DNA, the CDR3 is TGTGCCAGCAGCCGTAACTTACGCACAGATACGCAGTATTTT. Amino acids: CASSRNLRTDTQYF.

This clone was seen only once. The V and J genes are TRBV2 and TRBJ2-5; D is perhaps TRBD2 (5 bases). The germline CDR1 and CDR2 sequences are SNHLY and FYNNEI. This CDR3 region has 14 residues. Trimming took off 3 bases at V and 2 bases at J, with 10 bases between the two ends. As DNA, the CDR3 is TGTGCCAGCAGTGAGGGGAGAACTCAAGAGACCCAGTACTTC. Protein: CASSEGRTQETQYF. Looking up the rest from reference TRBV2 and TRBJ2-5 gives the full variable domain: EPEVTQTPSHQVTQMGQEVILRCVPISNHLYFYWYRQILGQKVEFLVSFYNNEISEKSEIFDDQFSVERPDGSNFTLKIRSTKLEDSAMYFCASSEGRTQETQYFGPGTRLLVL.

The chain joins TRBV7-9 to TRBJ2-1; maybe TRBD2 (5 bases). CDR3 size: 13 residues. Germline CDR1 reads SEHNR; CDR2 reads FQNEAQ (reference sequence). With 7 bases removed from V and 8 bases from J, the gap between germline ends came to 15 bases. In nucleotides, the CDR3 is TGTGCCAGCAACGGACTTGCGGGTGATGAGCAGTTCTTC. Its translation is CASNGLAGDEQFF.

The gene calls are TRBV19 and TRBJ1-4; a possible D gene is TRBD1 (6 bases). Trimming took 1 base from V and 4 from J, leaving 10 bases between them. The germline CDR1 and CDR2 sequences are LNHDA and SQIVND (reference sequence). CDR3 length: 15 amino acids. The CDR3, as DNA: TGTGCCAGTAGTATAGGTGCACAGGGTAATGAAAAACTGTTTTTT. Its translation: CASSIGAQGNEKLFF.

This rearrangement joins TRBV30 to TRBJ2-6; 7 positions match TRBD1. CDR3 length: 14 amino acids. V trimming: 3 bases; J trimming: 4 bases; junction bases outside the gene matches: 3. Germline CDR1 is GTSNPN and CDR2 is SVGIG (reference sequence). DNA of the CDR3: TGTGCCTGGAGAACAGGGGCCGGGGCCAACGTCCTGACTTTC. Protein: CAWRTGAGANVLTF.

In nucleotides, the CDR3 is TGTGCCAGCTCACCACCGGGACACAATTCTGGGGCCAACGTCCTGACTTTC. Protein sequence: CASSPPGHNSGANVLTF. J is TRBJ2-6 and V is TRBV18; D may be TRBD1 (6 bases). CDR3 length: 17 residues. Germline CDR1 is KGHSH and CDR2 is LQKENI. V shed 0 bases and J shed 1 base, with 10 bases lying between them.

This chain joins TRBV11-2 and TRBJ2-1; TRBD2 matches 11 bases. From germline, CDR1 is SGHAT and CDR2 FQNNGV. There are 18 residues in the CDR3. V lost 6 bases and J lost 0; bases outside the gene matches: 10. DNA of the CDR3: TGTGCCAGCAGTCCTTCTAGCGGGGGGCCCCGCTCCTACAATGAGCAGTTCTTC. This translates into CASSPSSGGPRSYNEQFF. Supplemented by reference TRBV11-2 and TRBJ2-1, the full variable domain reads EAGVAQSPRYKIIEKRQSVAFWCNPISGHATLYWYQQILGQGPKLLIQFQNNGVVDDSQLPKDRFSAERLKGVDSTLKIQPAKLEDSAVYLCASSPSSGGPRSYNEQFFGPGTRLTVL.

The V and J genes are TRBV4-2 and TRBJ1-5; 7 positions match TRBD1. The junction had 4 bases not matched to a gene; V was cut back by 0 bases and J by 2 bases. The CDR3 covers 16 residues. Per germline, CDR1 LGHNA and CDR2 YNFKEQ. CDR3 in amino acids: CASSQETGMGNQPQHF. The DNA for the CDR3 is TGTGCCAGCAGCCAAGAGACAGGGATGGGCAATCAGCCCCAGCATTTT.

This clone was found a few times. CDR3 sequence (DNA): TGTGCCAGCAGCCTACAGGGTTGGGACACCGGGGAGCTGTTTTTT. Encoded protein: CASSLQGWDTGELFF. V usage is TRBV9 and J usage is TRBJ2-2, with TRBD1 as a possible D gene (6 bases). Per the germline V gene, CDR1 is SGDLS and CDR2 is YYNGEE. The V and J ends lost 4 bases and 3 bases respectively, with 13 bases between them. The CDR3 has 15 residues.

Comment on this clone: The sample holds other DNA sequences that translate to the same CDR3. This chain connects TRBV3-1 (or the pseudogene TRBV3-2) to TRBJ2-7; 8 bases line up with TRBD1. The CDR3 totals 14 residues. Germline assignment: CDR1 LGHDT and CDR2 YNNKEL (reference sequence). The V and J ends lost 4 bases and 3 bases, in that order; junction bases with no gene match: 5. CDR3 region: CASSPRTGYYEQYF. Here the CDR3 DNA reads TGTGCCAGCAGCCCGAGGACAGGGTACTACGAGCAGTACTTC.

The V call is TRBV2, the J call TRBJ2-7; TRBD1 agrees at 10 bases. The CDR3 contains 17 residues. With V trimmed by 6 bases and J by 3 bases, 14 bases remained unmatched. Per the germline V gene, CDR1 is SNHLY and CDR2 is FYNNEI. The CDR3 DNA reads as TGTGCCAGCAGGGGCAGAGAACGGACAGGGGGGTTCTACGAGCAGTACTTC. Amino acids: CASRGRERTGGFYEQYF.

CDR3: CASSPTGVLYTDTQYF. The CDR3 DNA sequence: TGTGCCAGCAGCCCAACAGGGGTCCTGTACACAGATACGCAGTATTTT. The rearrangement links TRBV7-2 to TRBJ2-3; the match to TRBD1 covers 7 bases. Germline values: CDR1 SGHTA, CDR2 FQGNSA. The CDR3 is 16 residues long. With 5 bases clipped from V and 2 bases from J, the junction kept 10 bases outside the gene matches.